Included here is one TCR beta chain sequence, with context. This record comes from a study of control samples from healthy donors and cancer patients. The V and J ends lost 2 bases and 6 bases respectively, with 13 bases between them. The CDR3 has 15 residues. The germline gives CDR1 WSHSY, CDR2 SAAADI. Clones were sequenced by immunoSEQ multiplex PCR, and TCRdb holds only the in-frame ones, with some missing. The sample yields 350,000 to 450,000 clones, approximately 92% seen once. This sequence originates from a man aged 40-49 years with head and neck cancer. This chain links TRBV10-2 with TRBJ1-4; D is unclear. Sequencing used PBMCs. In DNA, the CDR3 is TGCGCCAGCAGTGAGAGTCCAGGAAGTGATGAAAAACTGTTTTTT. Encoded protein: CASSESPGSDEKLFF.